Following are 22 T cell receptor beta chains from one sample sequenced in a study of T cells in Graves' hyperthyroidism and ophthalmopathy. The investigators amplified TCR beta CDR3 regions from RNA transcripts. Researchers ran a first-round RT-PCR on the TCR CDR3 using the HTBI primer set. TCRdb recomputed calls from the multiplex PCR reads with MiXCR, one row per CDR3 protein. The table records fewer than 350,000 distinct CDR3 sequences, roughly an eighth of them present only once. The sample consisted of blood. The source is a woman in her thirties or forties with Graves' hyperthyroidism.

The chain uses TRBV7-9 and TRBJ1-2, with 9 bases aligning to TRBD1. Germline loops: CDR1 SEHNR, CDR2 FQNEAQ (reference sequence). This CDR3 comprises 14 residues. V lost 5 bases and J lost 4; bases outside the gene matches: 5. The CDR3 coding sequence is TGTGCCAGCAGCCCCGGACAGGGGTTCTATGGCTACACCTTC. It yields the protein CASSPGQGFYGYTF.

In its sample, this clonotype was seen many times. This chain joins TRBV2 and TRBJ2-5; TRBD2 aligns across 15 bases. The CDR3 totals 18 residues. CDR1 is SNHLY and CDR2 is FYNNEI in the germline V gene. Trimming took 5 bases from V and 0 from J; bases not matched to a gene: 7. The CDR3: CASSPGLAGGPYQETQYF. CDR3 nucleotides: TGTGCCAGCAGTCCGGGACTAGCGGGAGGCCCGTACCAAGAGACCCAGTACTTC.

This clonotype was detected many times. The rearrangement joins TRBV18 to TRBJ1-4, with 7 nucleotides matching TRBD1. There are 13 residues in the CDR3. Germline assignment: CDR1 KGHSH and CDR2 LQKENI. V lost 3 bases to trimming and J lost 7 bases; unmatched junction nucleotides: 2. The DNA for the CDR3 is TGTGCCAGCTCACCCGACAGGGCTGAAAAACTGTTTTTT. This sequence encodes CASSPDRAEKLFF.

Turning to this clonotype: A much larger clonotype is one base distant, so this may be a read error. The chain recombines TRBV3-1 with TRBJ1-1, with a tentative D call TRBD1 (6 bases). The germline V and J ends were trimmed by 1 base and 6 bases, with 15 bases remaining between them. Germline CDR1 and CDR2: LGHDT and YNNKEL (reference sequence). The CDR3 has 15 amino acids. CDR3 region: CASSQAMSGAAEAFF. CDR3 bases: TGTGCCAGCAGCCAAGCAATGTCGGGGGCCGCTGAAGCTTTCTTT.

This clonotype was seen at least ten times. The chain joins TRBV7-9 to TRBJ2-7; the match to TRBD2 covers 7 bases. V was clipped by 5 bases and J by 7 bases; unmatched bases: 11. This CDR3 region has 14 residues. Germline CDR1 and CDR2: SEHNR and FQNEAQ (reference sequence). The DNA of the CDR3 is TGTGCCAGCAGCCCCGCGGGGGACCTGGGAGAGCAGTACTTC. Its translation is CASSPAGDLGEQYF.

The CDR3 reads CSGENQPQHF. Written as DNA, the CDR3 is TGCAGCGGAGAGAATCAGCCCCAGCATTTT. The rearrangement links TRBV29-1 to TRBJ1-5; D remains unclear. Germline V gene sequence: CDR1 SQVTM, CDR2 ANQGSEA. The CDR3 consists of 10 residues. V shed 7 bases and J shed 4 bases, with 5 bases lying between them.

The chain joins TRBV15 to TRBJ2-2, with TRBD1 matching over 7 bases. V trimming: 1 base; J trimming: 4 bases; junction bases outside the gene matches: 6. This CDR3 contains 16 residues. CDR1 and CDR2 from the germline V gene are LNHNV and YYDKDF (reference sequence). The CDR3 DNA reads TGTGCCACCAGCAGAGGTACAGGGGTCGGCACCGGGGAGCTGTTTTTT. This translates into CATSRGTGVGTGELFF.

The chain's CDR3 is CASRMKRDREETQYF. CDR3 DNA: TGTGCCAGCAGAATGAAAAGGGACAGGGAAGAGACCCAGTACTTC. The chain joins TRBV7-9 to TRBJ2-5, with 9 bases aligning to TRBD1. V dropped 6 bases and J dropped 3; count of bases not matched to a gene: 8. The CDR3 is 15 amino acids. Germline CDR1 reads SEHNR; CDR2 reads FQNEAQ (reference sequence).

This clonotype has at least ten counts. J is TRBJ2-5 and V is TRBV27; 8 bases are a match to TRBD1. The CDR3 covers 14 residues. Germline values: CDR1 MNHEY, CDR2 SMNVEV (reference sequence). Trimming took 7 bases from V and 4 from J; bases not matched to a gene: 8. The CDR3 region has the DNA TGTGCCAGCAAACCCCTTACAGGGGGAGAGACCCAGTACTTC. Residues: CASKPLTGGETQYF.

This clonotype has only a few counts. V and J are TRBV10-3 and TRBJ1-5, with D uncertain. CDR1 ENHRY and CDR2 SYGVKD come from the germline V gene. This CDR3 has 14 residues. Trimming stripped 10 bases from V and 4 bases from J, with 17 bases between. The CDR3 sequence: CASRFAGLNQPQHF. The DNA of the CDR3 is TGTGCCAGCCGGTTTGCAGGATTGAATCAGCCCCAGCATTTT.

This clonotype appeared many times. The chain couples TRBV7-6 to TRBJ2-1; 8 bases fit TRBD2. From germline, CDR1 is SGHVS and CDR2 FNYEAQ. The V gene end was trimmed by 2 bases and the J gene end by 8 bases; junction bases not matched to a gene: 17. This CDR3 contains 18 residues. As DNA, the CDR3 is TGTGCCAGCAGCTTAAAAGTGGCGGGAGCGGGAGAACGCGATGAGCAGTTCTTC. This sequence encodes CASSLKVAGAGERDEQFF. The full variable domain, rest sourced from reference TRBV7-6 and TRBJ2-1, is GAGVSQSPRYKVTKRGQDVALRCDPISGHVSLYWYRQALGQGPEFLTYFNYEAQQDKSGLPNDRFSAERPEGSISTLTIQRTEQRDSAMYRCASSLKVAGAGERDEQFFGPGTRLTVL.

This clonotype has only a few counts. The chain uses TRBV9 and TRBJ2-5; D remains unclear. Germline-derived CDR1 and CDR2 are SGDLS and YYNGEE. Deletions cut 6 bases from V and 2 bases from J, with 17 bases between. The CDR3 contains 15 residues. CDR3 nucleotide sequence: TGTGCCAGCACCCCAACGACCGGGCAACAAGAGACCCAGTACTTC. This gives the protein CASTPTTGQQETQYF.

This clonotype was detected many times. CDR3 region: CASSQGGTQYF. The CDR3 DNA reads as TGTGCCAGCAGTCAGGGGGGGACCCAGTACTTC. V and J are TRBV28 and TRBJ2-5, with D maybe TRBD1 (7 bases). CDR3 size: 11 residues. Germline lookup yields CDR1 MDHEN and CDR2 SYDVKM. V was clipped by 5 bases and J by 7 bases, with 8 bases between them.

CDR3 coding DNA: TGTGCTAGTGGTTTGGTACTCGGGACAGCAACCTACGAGCAGTACTTC. Its translation: CASGLVLGTATYEQYF. The rearrangement joins TRBV12-5 to TRBJ2-7, with TRBD1 matching 7 bases. This CDR3 comprises 16 residues. Unmatched junction bases numbered 7, after V lost 0 bases and J lost 2 bases. The germline CDR1 and CDR2 sequences are LGHNT and FRNRAP.

The chain links TRBV5-4 to TRBJ2-7; 8 positions match TRBD2. This CDR3 comprises 14 residues. In germline, CDR1 is SGHNT, CDR2 YYREEE (reference sequence). J was trimmed by 0 bases and V by 4 bases; bases with no gene match: 3. CDR3 protein: CASSPGLDSYEQYF. CDR3 bases: TGTGCCAGCAGCCCGGGACTAGACTCCTACGAGCAGTACTTC. The complete variable domain, with remaining parts taken from reference TRBV5-4 and TRBJ2-7, reads ETGVTQSPTHLIKTRGQQVTLRCSSQSGHNTVSWYQQALGQGPQFIFQYYREEENGRGNFPPRFSGLQFPNYSSELNVNALELDDSALYLCASSPGLDSYEQYFGPGTRLTVT.

This clonotype was seen a handful of times. The V and J genes are TRBV20-1 and TRBJ2-5; D uncertain. Germline-derived CDR1 and CDR2 are DFQATT and SNEGSKA (reference sequence). This CDR3 has 14 residues. V lost 0 bases, J lost 4 bases, and 12 bases lay in between. The CDR3 nucleotides are TGCAGTGCTAGAGATTTAGACTGGGGAGAGACCCAGTACTTC. Amino acids: CSARDLDWGETQYF.

This clonotype was seen repeatedly, ten times or more. J is TRBJ2-3 and V is TRBV2, with TRBD2 matching 11 bases. Per germline, CDR1 SNHLY and CDR2 FYNNEI. This CDR3 has 16 residues. Unmatched junction bases numbered 2, after V lost 2 bases and J lost 1 base. The CDR3 DNA sequence: TGTGCCAGCAGTGAAACTAGCGGGAGTCGCACAGATACGCAGTATTTT. Amino acids: CASSETSGSRTDTQYF.

This clonotype was picked up many times. The V and J genes are TRBV7-9 and TRBJ2-7; maybe TRBD1 (6 bases). Germline values: CDR1 SEHNR, CDR2 FQNEAQ (reference sequence). The CDR3 is 12 residues long. Trimming removed 4 bases at V and 6 bases at J, with 10 bases between. The CDR3 DNA reads TGTGCCAGCAGCTCACAAGGGGGCGAGCAGTACTTC. As protein: CASSSQGGEQYF.

This clonotype was counted many times. The V and J genes are TRBV7-9 and TRBJ2-7; D is uncertain. The CDR3 runs 13 residues. Germline CDR1 reads SEHNR; CDR2 reads FQNEAQ (reference sequence). The V end lost 1 base, the J end lost 5 bases, and 9 bases lay between the germline ends. The CDR3 DNA reads TGTGCCAGCAGCTTAGGGTTTGGGCACGAGCAGTACTTC. Its translation is CASSLGFGHEQYF. The whole variable domain, remainder taken from reference TRBV7-9 and TRBJ2-7, is DTGVSQNPRHKITKRGQNVTFRCDPISEHNRLYWYRQTLGQGPEFLTYFQNEAQLEKSRLLSDRFSAERPKGSFSTLEIQRTEQGDSAMYLCASSLGFGHEQYFGPGTRLTVT.

At least ten counts were recorded for this clonotype. V gene TRBV3-1 combines with J gene TRBJ2-7; tentatively, D is TRBD2 (6 bases). The germline V gene encodes CDR1 LGHDT and CDR2 YNNKEL (reference sequence). The CDR3 has 14 residues. V was trimmed by 6 bases and J by 0 bases, leaving 12 bases between them. CDR3 sequence reads: CASSDGGVSYEQYF. As DNA, the CDR3 is TGTGCCAGCAGTGATGGCGGGGTCTCCTACGAGCAGTACTTC.

A note on this clonotype: At one boundary the junction diverges from the germline segment, which might be a read error. The rearrangement uses TRBV5-6 and TRBJ1-3, with D perhaps TRBD1 (5 bases). CDR3 length equals 15 residues. Germline loops: CDR1 SGHDT, CDR2 YYEEEE. For the CDR3, the DNA is TGTGCCAGCAGCTTCGACAGTCTCTGTGGAATCACCATATATTTT. It encodes CASSFDSLCGITIYF.

Many counts were recorded for this clonotype. The chain links TRBV11-2 to TRBJ1-1, with no clear D. The CDR3 loop spans 14 amino acids. Trimming shortened V by 1 base and J by 8 bases, and 14 bases separated the two germline ends. CDR1 SGHAT and CDR2 FQNNGV come from the germline V gene. This CDR3 is CASSLVTGRTEAFF. CDR3 sequence (DNA): TGTGCCAGCAGCTTAGTTACGGGCCGGACGGAAGCTTTCTTT. The whole variable domain, remainder taken from reference TRBV11-2 and TRBJ1-1, is EAGVAQSPRYKIIEKRQSVAFWCNPISGHATLYWYQQILGQGPKLLIQFQNNGVVDDSQLPKDRFSAERLKGVDSTLKIQPAKLEDSAVYLCASSLVTGRTEAFFGQGTRLTVV.